This is a list of T cell receptor beta chains from one sample in a study of T cells after yellow fever vaccination. TCRdb re-analysed the 5' RACE reads in MiXCR, keeping a single row per CDR3 protein. Of roughly 120,000 distinct CDR3 sequences in the sample, 7.4% were seen once. The source was CD4+ T cells sorted from PBMCs, collected around 10 days after the first yellow fever vaccination. These receptors were collected from a man younger than 30 who received the YFV17D yellow fever vaccine. The CDR3 runs from the conserved cysteine through the conserved F or W. A D gene is named only where the DNA matches it firmly. Clone sizes are given selectively: once, few, many, or a class where the clone is expanded.

TRBJ1-2 | NA | NA | TRBV7-2 | CASRSTRTDYGYTF | TGTGCCAGCAGGTCCACCAGGACAGACTATGGCTACACCTTC
TRBJ1-1 | many | NA | TRBV6-5 | CASNGGLAEAFF | TGTGCCAGCAACGGGGGGCTGGCTGAAGCTTTCTTT
TRBJ2-1 | many | TRBD2 | TRBV5-1 | CASSSGLAEEQFF | TGCGCCAGCAGCTCCGGACTAGCGGAGGAGCAGTTCTTC
TRBJ2-7 | many | NA | TRBV7-9 | CASSPRQESHEQYF | TGTGCCAGCAGCCCCCGACAGGAATCCCACGAGCAGTACTTC
TRBJ2-7 | many | TRBD1 | TRBV6-5 | CASSYSGQYSYEQYF | TGTGCCAGCAGTTACTCGGGACAGTATTCCTACGAGCAGTACTTC
TRBJ2-5 | many | TRBD1 | TRBV13 | CASSSRTGQQETQYF | TGTGCCAGCAGCTCCCGGACAGGGCAACAAGAGACCCAGTACTTC
TRBJ2-3 | many | NA | TRBV4-1 | CASSQEGLPRTDTQYF | TGCGCCAGCAGCCAAGAGGGGCTCCCGCGCACAGATACGCAGTATTTT
TRBJ2-3 | many | TRBD1 | TRBV7-9 | CAGGTGGSDTQYF | TGTGCCGGTGGGACAGGGGGCTCAGATACGCAGTATTTT
TRBJ1-1 | NA | NA | TRBV6-2/TRBV6-3 | CASSFPQVTTEAFF | TGTGCCAGCAGTTTCCCCCAGGTAACCACTGAAGCTTTCTTT
TRBJ2-2 | many | NA | TRBV2 | CASSEALLIVRGTGELFF | TGTGCCAGCAGTGAAGCGCTTTTGATAGTAAGAGGCACCGGGGAGCTGTTTTTT
TRBJ2-4 | many | TRBD1 | TRBV7-2 | CASSTGQGNIQYF | TGTGCCAGCAGCACCGGACAGGGGAACATTCAGTACTTC
TRBJ1-2 | many | TRBD1 | TRBV5-6 | CASSLGQGQSGYTF | TGTGCCAGCAGCTTGGGACAGGGGCAAAGTGGCTACACCTTC
TRBJ2-7 | many | NA | TRBV14 | CASSLWTAREQYF | TGTGCCAGCAGCCTCTGGACAGCCCGCGAGCAGTACTTC
TRBJ2-3 | many | TRBD2 | TRBV5-1 | CASSFGIAGGPADTQYF | TGCGCCAGCAGCTTCGGGATAGCGGGGGGGCCAGCAGATACGCAGTATTTT
TRBJ1-1 | many | NA | TRBV5-1 | CASIEDTEAFF | TGCGCCAGCATTGAGGACACTGAAGCTTTCTTT
TRBJ1-4 | many | NA | TRBV6-5 | CASSYHRAGKEKLFF | TGTGCCAGCAGTTACCACCGTGCGGGGAAAGAAAAACTGTTTTTT
TRBJ2-7 | NA | NA | TRBV20-1 | CSASGLARSSYEQYF | TGCAGTGCTAGTGGTCTAGCGCGGAGCTCCTACGAGCAGTACTTC
TRBJ2-1 | many | TRBD2 | TRBV11-2 | CASSSLAGTINNEQFF | TGTGCCAGCAGCTCTCTAGCGGGGACGATCAACAATGAGCAGTTCTTC
TRBJ2-4 | many | NA | TRBV20-1 | CSAREGAKNIQYF | TGCAGTGCTAGAGAGGGCGCCAAAAACATTCAGTACTTC
TRBJ1-5 | many | NA | TRBV6-1 | CASSEGAQTGPQHF | TGTGCCAGCAGTGAAGGGGCCCAGACTGGGCCCCAGCATTTT
TRBJ1-1 | many | NA | TRBV27 | CASGPYRVPHLSAFF | TGTGCCAGCGGGCCGTACAGGGTTCCCCATCTGTCAGCTTTCTTT
TRBJ2-7 | many | NA | TRBV7-9 | CASSLWEEQYF | TGTGCCAGCAGCTTATGGGAAGAGCAGTACTTC
TRBJ1-5 | many | NA | TRBV4-2 | CASSQDPGQPQHF | TGTGCCAGCAGCCAAGATCCGGGGCAGCCCCAGCATTTT
TRBJ1-2 | many | TRBD1 | TRBV7-2 | CASSSGQASYGYTF | TGTGCCAGCAGCTCGGGACAGGCGAGCTATGGCTACACCTTC
TRBJ1-2 | many | TRBD1 | TRBV7-2 | CASSLAGQGRNYGYTF | TGTGCCAGCAGCTTGGCTGGACAGGGGAGGAACTATGGCTACACCTTC
TRBJ2-5 | many | NA | TRBV2 | CASSDGLQETQYF | TGTGCCAGCAGTGACGGCCTCCAAGAGACCCAGTACTTC
TRBJ2-3 | many | TRBD1 | TRBV18 | CASSPSTGITDTQYF | TGTGCCAGCTCACCCTCGACAGGGATTACAGATACGCAGTATTTT
TRBJ1-4 | few | NA | TRBV11-2 | CASSRSNPGWEGGMEKLFF | TGTGCCAGCAGCCGATCCAACCCGGGCTGGGAGGGGGGGATGGAAAAACTGTTTTTT
TRBJ1-1 | few | NA | TRBV12-3/TRBV12-4 | CASRLGDLNTEAFF | TGTGCCAGCAGGCTCGGGGACTTGAACACTGAAGCTTTCTTT
TRBJ2-1 | many | TRBD2 | TRBV11-2 | CASSLAVAGGDSYNEQFF | TGTGCCAGCAGCCTCGCCGTAGCGGGGGGAGACTCCTACAATGAGCAGTTCTTC
TRBJ2-7 | few | TRBD1 | TRBV5-6 | CASSIGTAYNSYEQYF | TGTGCCAGCAGCATCGGGACAGCGTACAACTCCTACGAGCAGTACTTC
TRBJ1-2 | many | TRBD1 | TRBV5-1 | CASSLEGTVGYTF | TGCGCCAGCAGCTTGGAGGGGACAGTAGGCTACACCTTC
TRBJ2-7 | many | TRBD2 | TRBV5-1 | CASSLEIAGAGDEQYF | TGCGCCAGCAGCTTGGAGATAGCGGGGGCCGGGGACGAGCAGTACTTC
TRBJ1-2 | many | TRBD1 | TRBV24-1 | CATPGQGFDYGYTF | TGTGCCACCCCGGGACAGGGGTTTGACTATGGCTACACCTTC
TRBJ2-1 | many | NA | TRBV16 | CASSPGGVRNEQFF | TGTGCCAGCAGCCCCGGCGGGGTTCGCAATGAGCAGTTCTTC
TRBJ1-6 | many | NA | TRBV20-1 | CGVGQRNSPLHF | TGCGGCGTAGGACAGAGAAATTCACCCCTCCACTTT
TRBJ1-5 | many | NA | TRBV2 | CASSEPPPGRSNQPQHF | TGTGCCAGCAGTGAACCCCCCCCGGGGAGGTCGAATCAGCCCCAGCATTTT
TRBJ1-4 | many | NA | TRBV18 | CASSPFTEKLFF | TGTGCCAGCTCACCCTTTACGGAAAAACTGTTTTTT
TRBJ2-3 | many | TRBD2 | TRBV5-1 | CASRRAGGPGDTQYF | TGCGCCAGCAGAAGAGCGGGGGGGCCGGGAGATACGCAGTATTTT
TRBJ2-2 | many | TRBD2 | TRBV12-3/TRBV12-4 | CASTPRGGGGTTGELFF | TGTGCCAGCACTCCACGGGGGGGAGGGGGAACAACCGGGGAGCTGTTTTTT
TRBJ2-1 | many | NA | TRBV20-1 | CSASEGPYNEQFF | TGCAGTGCTTCAGAAGGGCCCTACAATGAGCAGTTCTTC
TRBJ2-5 | many | NA | TRBV5-4 | CASRDTTAQETQYF | TGTGCCAGCAGAGACACCACAGCACAAGAGACCCAGTACTTC
TRBJ1-1 | many | NA | TRBV5-1 | CASSPYIDTTEAFF | TGCGCCAGCAGCCCTTATATTGATACCACTGAAGCTTTCTTT
TRBJ1-3 | NA | NA | TRBV3-1 | CASVIGPSGNTIYF | TGTGCCAGCGTTATAGGCCCCTCTGGAAACACCATATATTTT
TRBJ2-1 | few | TRBD2 | TRBV5-6 | CASHRLAGDFVNEQFF | TGTGCCAGCCACAGACTAGCGGGGGATTTCGTGAATGAGCAGTTCTTC
TRBJ2-3 | NA | NA | TRBV11-2 | CASSLGTQRDTQYF | TGTGCCAGCAGCTTAGGGACCCAGCGGGATACGCAGTATTTT
TRBJ2-3 | many | TRBD1 | TRBV20-1 | CSASGQGGDTQYF | TGCAGTGCTTCAGGACAGGGGGGCGATACGCAGTATTTT